Shown below are 7 T cell receptor beta chains from a single sample sequenced in a study of T cell responses to AZD1222 COVID-19 vaccine. Sequencing was performed with immunoSEQ multiplex PCR; in TCRdb, only in-frame clones are kept and a portion is missing. The profile covers about 82,000 clones, with more than 85% appearing a single time and approximately 3.1% taken by the ten largest. The sample here was peripheral blood, taken 28 days after the second AZD1222 dose. These receptor sequences come from an adult who received the AZD1222 COVID-19 vaccine.

V is TRBV7-2 and J is TRBJ1-4, with D unresolved. Germline CDR1 is SGHTA and CDR2 is FQGNSA. V lost 3 bases and J lost 3, with 8 bases in between. This CDR3 is built from 14 residues. The CDR3 loop is CASSFQTSNEKLFF. The CDR3, as DNA: TGTGCCAGCAGCTTCCAGACCTCTAATGAAAAACTGTTTTTT.

The chain joins TRBV9 to TRBJ1-2; 8 bases are shared with TRBD1. The V gene's germline CDR1 is SGDLS and CDR2 YYNGEE. The CDR3 contains 15 residues. J lost 6 bases, V lost 4 bases, and 11 bases had no gene match. The CDR3 region has the DNA TGTGCCAGCAGCCCAAAAGGACAGGGCAGGAATGGCTACACCTTC. Translated, it gives CASSPKGQGRNGYTF.

The chain combines TRBV6-1 with TRBJ1-3; no reliable D call. The germline gives CDR1 MNHNS, CDR2 SASEGT. The ends were cut back, 1 base at V and 0 bases at J, with 19 bases in the middle. The CDR3 has 19 residues. The CDR3 DNA reads as TGTGCCAGCAGTGAAGGAGGGAACTCTCACTGGAGCTCTGGAAACACCATATATTTT. This translates into CASSEGGNSHWSSGNTIYF.

This clone was detected a few times. For the CDR3, the DNA is TGCGCCAGCAGCTTGTCCGGGACAGAGAACAATGAGCAGTTCTTC. This encodes CASSLSGTENNEQFF. The V gene is TRBV5-1, the J gene TRBJ2-1; 7 bases are a match to TRBD1. With V trimmed by 1 base and J by 5 bases, 6 bases remained unmatched. Germline loops: CDR1 SGHRS, CDR2 YFSETQ. The CDR3 spans 15 residues.

The CDR3 loop reads CASSPRPGTGGSYEQYF. The CDR3 DNA sequence: TGTGCCAGCAGCCCCCGCCCAGGGACAGGGGGCTCCTACGAGCAGTACTTC. The rearrangement links TRBV14 to TRBJ2-7, with 11 bases fitting TRBD1. The germline V gene has CDR1 SGHDN and CDR2 FVKESK. V lost 4 bases to trimming and J lost 0 bases; unmatched junction nucleotides: 8. This CDR3 has 17 residues. The complete variable domain, with remaining parts taken from reference TRBV14 and TRBJ2-7, reads EAGVTQFPSHSVIEKGQTVTLRCDPISGHDNLYWYRRVMGKEIKFLLHFVKESKQDESGMPNNRFLAERTGGTYSTLKVQPAELEDSGVYFCASSPRPGTGGSYEQYFGPGTRLTVT.

This chain uses TRBV5-5 with TRBJ1-5, with a tentative D call TRBD1 (6 bases). The CDR3 covers 15 residues. Germline values: CDR1 SGHKS, CDR2 YYEKEE (reference sequence). Between the trimmed V and J ends, which lost 0 bases and 7 bases, there was a span of 14 bases. This CDR3 reads CASSLEGQLDQPQHF. In nucleotides, the CDR3 is TGTGCCAGCAGCTTGGAGGGACAACTAGACCAGCCCCAGCATTTT.

This clone was found a few times. The rearrangement uses TRBV5-4 and TRBJ2-7; no clear D. Deletions cut 4 bases from V and 0 bases from J, with 11 bases between. The CDR3 extends over 14 amino acids. Looked up from germline, CDR1 is SGHNT and CDR2 is YYREEE (reference sequence). CDR3 amino acids: CASSPPPPSYEQYF. In nucleotides, the CDR3 is TGTGCCAGCAGCCCGCCTCCCCCCTCCTACGAGCAGTACTTC.